Below are 22 T cell receptor beta chains sequenced from a single sample in a study of OX40 agonist ivuxolimab in advanced cancers. Some clones are missing from TCRdb's copy, which holds only in-frame ones; the method was immunoSEQ multiplex PCR. Here the sample spans about 71,000 clones, roughly 86% being singletons. The sequences come from CD4+ or CD8+ T cells sorted from blood, collected in a trial of the OX40 agonist ivuxolimab. These receptors were collected from an adult with an advanced solid tumor such as melanoma, head and neck, liver or kidney cancer.

V and J are TRBV28 and TRBJ1-1; D unresolved. The CDR3 loop spans 12 amino acids. Germline CDR1 MDHEN, CDR2 SYDVKM. Trimming cost V 2 bases and J 5 bases, with 6 bases left between them. The CDR3 spells CASSLIRTEAFF. The CDR3 nucleotides read TGTGCCAGCAGTTTAATCCGAACTGAAGCTTTCTTT.

To note about this clone: Germline and junction disagree at one end, which may indicate a read error. The V and J genes are TRBV5-1 and TRBJ2-1, with D perhaps TRBD2 (5 bases). Germline V gene lookup returns CDR1 SGHRS and CDR2 YFSETQ. The CDR3 is 15 residues long. CDR3 sequence: CASSLDFGSYNEQFF. CDR3 in DNA: TGCGCCAGCAGTTTGGACTTTGGGTCCTACAATGAGCAGTTCTTC.

In this sample, this clone turned up a few times. The V call is TRBV9, the J call TRBJ2-2, with 7 bases fitting TRBD1. The CDR3 spans 16 residues. Per germline, CDR1 SGDLS and CDR2 YYNGEE. J was trimmed by 5 bases and V by 0 bases; bases with no gene match: 7. CDR3 nucleotides: TGTGCCAGCAGCGTAGGAGACAGGGTCCCGACCGGGGAGCTGTTTTTT. Protein product: CASSVGDRVPTGELFF.

This clone was counted a few times. This chain uses TRBV10-3 with TRBJ2-7; 8 bases are shared with TRBD1. Germline-derived CDR1 and CDR2 are ENHRY and SYGVKD. Losses at the gene ends were 7 bases for V and 3 bases for J; bases not matched to a gene: 5. This CDR3 has 13 amino acids. CDR3 amino acids: CAINRDRNYEQYF. CDR3 sequence (DNA): TGTGCCATCAACCGGGACAGGAACTACGAGCAGTACTTC.

CDR3 loop: CASSQWRWGQETQYF. As DNA, the CDR3 is TGTGCCAGCAGCCAGTGGAGATGGGGCCAAGAGACCCAGTACTTC. The V call is TRBV14, the J call TRBJ2-5; the D is unclear. The CDR3 is 15 amino acids. With 3 bases removed from V and 1 base from J, the gap between germline ends came to 12 bases. Germline V CDR1 and CDR2: SGHDN, FVKESK.

The rearrangement uses TRBV7-9 and TRBJ2-5; D gene uncertain. Germline V lookup: CDR1 SEHNR, CDR2 FQNEAQ (reference sequence). The CDR3 has 12 amino acids. V lost 5 bases to trimming and J lost 2 bases, with 6 bases between them. The CDR3 sequence is CASSPWQETQYF. The CDR3 DNA reads TGTGCCAGCAGCCCGTGGCAAGAGACCCAGTACTTC.

V usage is TRBV27 and J usage is TRBJ1-6; D is uncertain. Trimming took off 6 bases at V and 2 bases at J, with 14 bases between the two ends. This CDR3 has 16 residues. Germline V gene lookup returns CDR1 MNHEY and CDR2 SMNVEV (reference sequence). CDR3 residues: CASSSLYGTYNSPLHF. As DNA, the CDR3 is TGTGCCAGCAGCTCCCTTTATGGAACCTATAATTCACCCCTCCACTTT.

V gene TRBV28 combines with J gene TRBJ2-5; 8 nucleotides line up with TRBD1. This CDR3 spans 15 amino acids. The germline V gene has CDR1 MDHEN and CDR2 SYDVKM. Trimming at V came to 1 base and at J to 5 bases, leaving 6 bases not matched to a gene. The CDR3 nucleotides are TGTGCCAGCAGTTTATCGCAGGGGGCGGTGGAGACCCAGTACTTC. Amino acids: CASSLSQGAVETQYF. Filled out from reference TRBV28 and TRBJ2-5, the complete variable domain reads DVKVTQSSRYLVKRTGEKVFLECVQDMDHENMFWYRQDPGLGLRLIYFSYDVKMKEKGDIPEGYSVSREKKERFSLILESASTNQTSMYLCASSLSQGAVETQYFGPGTRLLVL.

This sequence joins TRBV19 and TRBJ1-1; D unclear. The length of the CDR3 is 11 residues. The germline V and J ends were trimmed by 7 bases and 2 bases, with 5 bases remaining between them. CDR1 and CDR2 from the germline V gene are LNHDA and SQIVND (reference sequence). CDR3 residues: CASNRNTEAFF. The CDR3 DNA is TGTGCCAGTAATCGAAACACTGAAGCTTTCTTT.

This rearrangement joins TRBV2 to TRBJ1-5; D may be TRBD1 (6 bases). V lost 6 bases, J lost 10 bases, and 16 bases lay in between. The CDR3 spans 13 residues. Germline V gene data show CDR1 as SNHLY and CDR2 as FYNNEI. CDR3 bases: TGTGCCAGCAGGGACAGTAAAATCAGCCCCCAGCATTTT. The encoded protein is CASRDSKISPQHF.

This chain connects TRBV27 to TRBJ2-5; 9 bases map to TRBD2. V gave up 5 bases and J gave up 6 bases; unmatched junction bases: 7. The CDR3 is 14 residues long. The germline CDR1 and CDR2 sequences are MNHEY and SMNVEV (reference sequence). CDR3 protein: CASSNLAGTKTQYF. In DNA form, the CDR3 reads TGTGCCAGCAGTAACCTAGCGGGGACGAAGACCCAGTACTTC.

The genes are TRBV7-8 and TRBJ2-7; TRBD1 agrees at 7 bases. Germline CDR1 SGHVS, CDR2 FQNEAQ. The CDR3 consists of 16 residues. Trimming at V came to 5 bases and at J to 5 bases, leaving 15 bases not matched to a gene. The CDR3 spells CASSPLGGQWTNEQYF. The CDR3 bases are TGTGCCAGCAGCCCCTTAGGGGGACAGTGGACGAACGAGCAGTACTTC.

The gene calls are TRBV7-8 and TRBJ2-1; D might be TRBD2 (6 bases). The CDR3 runs 13 residues. From germline, CDR1 is SGHVS and CDR2 FQNEAQ. Trimming removed 7 bases from V and 4 bases from J, with 11 bases in between. CDR3 DNA: TGTGCCAGCAACTGGAGGGGATACAATGAGCAGTTCTTC. This encodes CASNWRGYNEQFF.

This chain links TRBV7-2 with TRBJ2-5; no clear D gene. The CDR3 is made up of 11 amino acids. Germline CDR1 and CDR2: SGHTA and FQGNSA. V dropped 5 bases and J dropped 4 bases, with 5 bases sitting between them. The CDR3 loop is CASSRTETQYF. CDR3 in DNA: TGTGCCAGCAGCCGTACAGAGACCCAGTACTTC.

The rearrangement links TRBV7-2 to TRBJ2-4; maybe TRBD1 (6 bases). This CDR3 has 14 amino acids. Trimming removed 5 bases from V and 2 bases from J, with 10 bases in between. CDR1 SGHTA and CDR2 FQGNSA come from the germline V gene. CDR3 in DNA: TGTGCCAGCAGCACGACAGGATCCAAAAACATTCAGTACTTC. Translating it yields CASSTTGSKNIQYF.

V gene TRBV19 combines with J gene TRBJ2-1; TRBD1 might be the D (7 bases). CDR3 length: 13 amino acids. The V end was cut by 7 bases, the J end by 6 bases, with 13 bases between. Looked up from germline, CDR1 is LNHDA and CDR2 is SQIVND (reference sequence). The CDR3 DNA reads as TGTGCCAGTACCATGGAGGGGGCCAATGAGCAGTTCTTC. Protein product: CASTMEGANEQFF.

J is TRBJ1-2 and V is TRBV11-2; D call uncertain. The CDR3 runs to 16 residues. The germline V gene has CDR1 SGHAT and CDR2 FQNNGV. The germline V and J ends were trimmed by 0 bases and 0 bases, with 11 bases remaining between them. The CDR3 DNA follows: TGTGCCAGCAGCTTAGATCTCGTGGCAGCTAACTATGGCTACACCTTC. This sequence encodes CASSLDLVAANYGYTF.

The V call is TRBV5-1, the J call TRBJ1-1; unclear D gene. Germline lookup yields CDR1 SGHRS and CDR2 YFSETQ. The CDR3 consists of 13 residues. The germline V and J ends were trimmed by 4 bases and 1 base, with 8 bases remaining between them. CDR3 sequence reads: CASSRVQNTEAFF. The CDR3 nucleotides are TGCGCCAGCAGCCGGGTTCAGAACACTGAAGCTTTCTTT.

The rearrangement uses TRBV2 and TRBJ2-1, with D possibly TRBD2 on 6 matching bases. The CDR3 consists of 14 residues. Germline lookup yields CDR1 SNHLY and CDR2 FYNNEI. With 5 bases removed from V and 6 bases from J, the gap between germline ends came to 14 bases. The CDR3 DNA is TGTGCCAGCAGTCCCGGACTATTTTTCAATGAGCAGTTCTTC. It is translated as CASSPGLFFNEQFF.

The V call is TRBV2, the J call TRBJ1-1, with a possible D match to TRBD1 (6 bases). Trimming took 7 bases from V and 1 from J, leaving 10 bases between them. From germline, CDR1 is SNHLY and CDR2 FYNNEI. The CDR3 sequence is 13 residues long. In DNA, the CDR3 is TGTGCCAGCATTTGGGGGCCGAACACTGAAGCTTTCTTT. Its translation is CASIWGPNTEAFF.

The chain is built from TRBV7-2 and TRBJ2-7; D is perhaps TRBD1 or TRBD2 (5 bases each). Looked up from germline, CDR1 is SGHTA and CDR2 is FQGNSA. V was cut by 1 base and J by 3 bases, with 13 bases left in between. The CDR3 covers 15 residues. CDR3 amino acids: CASSLVWDLNYEQYF. The CDR3 DNA reads TGTGCCAGCAGCTTAGTATGGGACCTAAACTACGAGCAGTACTTC. The full variable domain, with the rest looked up from reference TRBV7-2 and TRBJ2-7, is GAGVSQSPSNKVTEKGKDVELRCDPISGHTALYWYRQSLGQGLEFLIYFQGNSAPDKSGLPSDRFSAERTGGSVSTLTIQRTQQEDSAVYLCASSLVWDLNYEQYFGPGTRLTVT.

The chain recombines TRBV6-1 with TRBJ2-1, with D unclear. Trimming stripped 5 bases from V and 8 bases from J, with 13 bases between. This CDR3 spans 13 amino acids. Per the germline V gene, CDR1 is MNHNS and CDR2 is SASEGT. In DNA form, the CDR3 reads TGTGCCAGCAGTAACGCTCTAGGCGATGAGCAGTTCTTC. Translated: CASSNALGDEQFF.